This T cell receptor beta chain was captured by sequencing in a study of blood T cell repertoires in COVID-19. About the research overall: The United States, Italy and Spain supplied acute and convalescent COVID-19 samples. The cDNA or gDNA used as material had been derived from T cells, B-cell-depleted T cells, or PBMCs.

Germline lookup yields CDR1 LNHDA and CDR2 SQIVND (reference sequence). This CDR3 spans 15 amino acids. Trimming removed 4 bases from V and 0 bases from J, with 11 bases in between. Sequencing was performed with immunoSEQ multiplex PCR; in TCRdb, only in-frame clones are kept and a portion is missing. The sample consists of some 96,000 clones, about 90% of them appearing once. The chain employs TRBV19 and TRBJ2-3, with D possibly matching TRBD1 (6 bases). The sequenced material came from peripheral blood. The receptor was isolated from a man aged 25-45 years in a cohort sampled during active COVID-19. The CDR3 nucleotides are TGTGCCAGTAGTACCTTGGACAGTAGCACAGATACGCAGTATTTT. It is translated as CASSTLDSSTDTQYF.